These 28 T cell receptor beta chains share one sample of origin, sequenced in a study of radiotherapy plus CTLA-4 blockade in lung cancer. Method: immunoSEQ multiplex PCR; TCRdb's copy keeps in-frame clones and lacks some. The table lists about 28,000 clones, approximately 81% of them singletons. Sequencing used peripheral blood, obtained from a patient treated with radiotherapy plus ipilimumab. These receptors were obtained from a human donor with non-small cell lung cancer that progressed on radiotherapy plus ipilimumab.

The genes are TRBV6-5 and TRBJ1-2; D unresolved. Trimming took off 5 bases at V and 8 bases at J, with 15 bases between the two ends. Germline V gives CDR1 MNHEY, CDR2 SVGAGI. The CDR3 spans 13 residues. For the CDR3, the DNA is TGTGCCAGCAGTCCAAGGACTCTCGTCGGCTACACCTTC. This sequence encodes CASSPRTLVGYTF.

The chain links TRBV28 to TRBJ1-2; D ambiguous. The V gene's germline CDR1 is MDHEN and CDR2 SYDVKM. The V gene lost 10 bases and the J gene lost 4 bases, with 19 bases spanning the gap. The CDR3 sequence is 14 residues long. The CDR3 region is CATYVASTAYGYTF. The CDR3 bases are TGTGCCACCTATGTCGCTTCAACAGCCTATGGCTACACCTTC.

This clone was seen more than once but under ten times. This chain connects TRBV6-5 to TRBJ1-1; D is undetermined. Germline CDR1 is MNHEY and CDR2 is SVGAGI. CDR3 length: 12 residues. V was pared by 2 bases and J by 5 bases, with 6 bases between. This CDR3 is CASSYGGTEAFF. CDR3 DNA sequence: TGTGCCAGCAGTTACGGTGGAACTGAAGCTTTCTTT.

The chain recombines TRBV6-1 with TRBJ1-5, with D hard to call. Germline loops: CDR1 MNHNS, CDR2 SASEGT. This CDR3 has 17 residues. The V end lost 1 base, the J end lost 3 bases, and 16 bases lay between the germline ends. CDR3 sequence: CASSEGEIWEPNQPQHF. CDR3 coding DNA: TGTGCCAGCAGTGAAGGGGAAATATGGGAGCCCAATCAGCCCCAGCATTTT.

The CDR3 reads CASSYSGQRTYNEQFF. The CDR3 DNA reads TGTGCCAGCAGTTACTCGGGACAGCGTACATACAATGAGCAGTTCTTC. The chain joins TRBV6-6 to TRBJ2-1, with TRBD1 identical over 7 bases. V lost 0 bases, J lost 4 bases, and 6 bases stayed unmatched. Germline V gives CDR1 MNHNY, CDR2 SVGAGI (reference sequence). This CDR3 has 16 residues.

This clone has more than one count but fewer than ten. The gene calls are TRBV10-3 and TRBJ2-3; possibly TRBD2 for D (7 bases). CDR1 and CDR2 from the germline V gene are ENHRY and SYGVKD. Trimming shortened V by 10 bases and J by 1 base, and 15 bases separated the two germline ends. The length of the CDR3 is 14 residues. The CDR3 DNA sequence: TGTGCCACCTCGGGGGGCGGTGGCACAGATACGCAGTATTTT. Protein: CATSGGGGTDTQYF.

V gene TRBV6-1 combines with J gene TRBJ1-1, with D maybe TRBD1 (6 bases). V was trimmed by 4 bases and J by 4 bases, leaving 16 bases between them. This CDR3 spans 15 amino acids. Germline values: CDR1 MNHNS, CDR2 SASEGT. CDR3 coding DNA: TGTGCCAGCAGTGGAGGGGGGGTGAGGATCACTGAAGCTTTCTTT. Amino acid sequence: CASSGGGVRITEAFF.

CDR3 residues: CASSTTSGYYEQYF. The CDR3 DNA reads as TGTGCCAGCAGCACAACTAGCGGGTACTACGAGCAGTACTTC. The chain links TRBV9 to TRBJ2-5; 9 bases align to TRBD2. The J call may not be correct, given that the DNA end is closer to TRBJ2-7. Germline CDR1 reads SGDLS; CDR2 reads YYNGEE. This CDR3 is built from 14 residues.

This chain uses TRBV5-4 with TRBJ2-3; no firm D call. CDR3 length: 14 residues. V gave up 3 bases and J gave up 0 bases, with 8 bases separating them. Per the germline V gene, CDR1 is SGHNT and CDR2 is YYREEE (reference sequence). The CDR3 protein is CASSSGSSTDTQYF. The DNA of the CDR3 is TGTGCCAGCAGCTCCGGGTCTAGCACAGATACGCAGTATTTT.

The rearrangement joins TRBV2 to TRBJ1-1; tentatively, D is TRBD1 (5 bases). The CDR3 has 10 amino acids. Germline assignment: CDR1 SNHLY and CDR2 FYNNEI. The V end lost 9 bases, the J end lost 5 bases, and 7 bases lay between the germline ends. CDR3 sequence (DNA): TGTGCCAGTGGGGGGACTGAAGCTTTCTTT. It encodes CASGGTEAFF.

This chain uses TRBV7-9 with TRBJ2-7, with 10 bases fitting TRBD1. Germline V gene sequence: CDR1 SEHNR, CDR2 FQNEAQ (reference sequence). V lost 1 base, J lost 4 bases, and 4 bases stayed unmatched. The CDR3 runs to 15 residues. The CDR3 DNA sequence: TGTGCCAGCAGCTTAGAAGGGGACAGGGGTTACGAGCAGTACTTC. Translation gives CASSLEGDRGYEQYF. Together with reference TRBV7-9 and TRBJ2-7, the CDR3 gives the full variable domain: DTGVSQNPRHKITKRGQNVTFRCDPISEHNRLYWYRQTLGQGPEFLTYFQNEAQLEKSRLLSDRFSAERPKGSFSTLEIQRTEQGDSAMYLCASSLEGDRGYEQYFGPGTRLTVT.

This clone appeared a single time. J is TRBJ2-7 and V is TRBV28; 11 positions match TRBD1. Germline V lookup: CDR1 MDHEN, CDR2 SYDVKM. This CDR3 spans 18 amino acids. Trimming took 3 bases from V and 3 from J; bases not matched to a gene: 13. Written as DNA, the CDR3 is TGTGCCAGCAGTTTCGGGTTTGGGACAGGGGGTCGGAACTACGAGCAGTACTTC. Amino acids: CASSFGFGTGGRNYEQYF.

This clone was seen more than once but under ten times. The CDR3 DNA sequence: TGTGCCAGTGGTTGGTATAGCTCTGGGGCCAACGTCCTGACTTTC. This codes for CASGWYSSGANVLTF. The rearrangement links TRBV6-5 to TRBJ2-6, with D unresolved. The CDR3 extends over 15 amino acids. The V gene lost 9 bases and the J gene lost 0 bases, with 12 bases spanning the gap. CDR1 MNHEY and CDR2 SVGAGI come from the germline V gene.

The V gene is TRBV11-1, the J gene TRBJ1-1; D not certain. CDR1 SGHAT and CDR2 FQDESV come from the germline V gene (reference sequence). The ends were cut back, 5 bases at V and 5 bases at J, with 15 bases in the middle. This CDR3 is built from 14 residues. This CDR3 reads CASSPRLGRTEAFF. CDR3 nucleotides: TGTGCCAGCAGCCCCCGCTTAGGGAGAACTGAAGCTTTCTTT. The whole variable domain, filled in from reference TRBV11-1 and TRBJ1-1, reads EAEVAQSPRYKITEKSQAVAFWCDPISGHATLYWYRQILGQGPELLVQFQDESVVDDSQLPKDRFSAERLKGVDSTLKIQPAELGDSAMYLCASSPRLGRTEAFFGQGTRLTVV.

The genes are TRBV6-6 and TRBJ1-2; D is possibly TRBD1 (5 bases). Germline loops: CDR1 MNHNY, CDR2 SVGAGI (reference sequence). Trimming left V 2 bases short and J 3 bases short, with 16 bases between. The CDR3 loop spans 16 amino acids. CDR3 coding DNA: TGTGCCAGCAGTTACCCCGGGGCTGGGGGGGACTATGGCTACACCTTC. The encoded protein is CASSYPGAGGDYGYTF.

This clone has only one observation. The chain is built from TRBV30 and TRBJ2-6; 7 bases map to TRBD1. The J segment lost 1 base and the V segment lost 5 bases, leaving 14 bases of the junction unmatched. In germline, CDR1 is GTSNPN, CDR2 SVGIG (reference sequence). The CDR3 sequence is 18 residues long. For the CDR3, the DNA is TGTGCCTGGGATACGGACAGGCTTAAAGGGTCTGGGGCCAACGTCCTGACTTTC. This codes for CAWDTDRLKGSGANVLTF.

The chain recombines TRBV9 with TRBJ2-7; no firm D call. This CDR3 is built from 13 residues. Trimming pared 4 bases from V and 5 bases from J, leaving 13 bases between. Germline CDR1 SGDLS, CDR2 YYNGEE. CDR3 DNA: TGTGCCAGCAGCACACCCTTCTTAGACGAGCAGTACTTC. Its translation is CASSTPFLDEQYF.

V gene TRBV28 combines with J gene TRBJ2-2, with D unresolved. The CDR3 totals 16 residues. The germline V gene encodes CDR1 MDHEN and CDR2 SYDVKM. V gave up 3 bases and J gave up 3 bases, with 14 bases separating them. CDR3 protein: CASSFDPEADTGELFF. The CDR3 nucleotides read TGTGCCAGCAGTTTTGACCCCGAGGCTGACACCGGGGAGCTGTTTTTT.

J is TRBJ2-1 and V is TRBV10-2; 7 nucleotides line up with TRBD1. The CDR3 length is 14 residues. Losses at the gene ends were 8 bases for V and 6 bases for J; bases not matched to a gene: 10. The germline CDR1 and CDR2 sequences are WSHSY and SAAADI. Here the CDR3 DNA reads TGCGCCAGCTACGAGACAGGGTACCCCAATGAGCAGTTCTTC. This codes for CASYETGYPNEQFF.

The V gene is TRBV27, the J gene TRBJ2-3; D is ambiguous. Trimming shortened V by 4 bases and J by 4 bases, and 6 bases separated the two germline ends. This CDR3 contains 12 residues. Germline CDR1 reads MNHEY; CDR2 reads SMNVEV (reference sequence). The CDR3 DNA is TGTGCCAGCAGTTACGGGCCAGATACGCAGTATTTT. This encodes CASSYGPDTQYF.

The V call is TRBV9, the J call TRBJ2-7; D is undetermined. The V gene lost 4 bases and the J gene lost 6 bases, with 17 bases spanning the gap. CDR3 length: 14 residues. Germline V gene sequence: CDR1 SGDLS, CDR2 YYNGEE. The CDR3 loop reads CASSPAYRSREQYF. The CDR3 nucleotides read TGTGCCAGCAGCCCAGCGTATAGGTCTCGCGAGCAGTACTTC.

This chain links TRBV5-1 with TRBJ2-2; 8 positions match TRBD1. This CDR3 has 15 residues. J gave up 5 bases and V 5 bases, and 8 bases lay outside the gene matches. Germline V gives CDR1 SGHRS, CDR2 YFSETQ. For the CDR3, the DNA is TGCGCCAGCAGTTCCGGACAGGGAGGAACCGGGGAGCTGTTTTTT. Protein: CASSSGQGGTGELFF.

This chain joins TRBV28 and TRBJ2-7; D is unclear. The germline V gene encodes CDR1 MDHEN and CDR2 SYDVKM. The germline V and J ends were trimmed by 5 bases and 6 bases, with 8 bases remaining between them. The CDR3 totals 11 residues. The CDR3 sequence is CASSPPGEQYF. CDR3 nucleotides: TGTGCCAGCAGTCCTCCGGGCGAGCAGTACTTC.

The CDR3 reads CASSLAGQLEAFF. The CDR3 coding sequence is TGCGCCAGCAGCTTGGCCGGGCAGCTTGAAGCTTTCTTT. The chain links TRBV5-1 to TRBJ1-1, with no clear D. V dropped 0 bases and J dropped 7 bases, with 10 bases sitting between them. The CDR3 has 13 residues. In germline, CDR1 is SGHRS, CDR2 YFSETQ.

In nucleotides, the CDR3 is TGCGCCAGCAGCCAAACCTTGACAGCCAACACTGAAGCTTTCTTT. Protein: CASSQTLTANTEAFF. The V and J genes are TRBV4-3 and TRBJ1-1; the D gene is possibly TRBD1 (5 bases). The length of the CDR3 is 15 residues. V was cut by 2 bases and J by 2 bases, with 12 bases left in between. Per the germline V gene, CDR1 is LGHNA and CDR2 is YSLEER.

V is TRBV7-9 and J is TRBJ2-7; D could derive from TRBD1 or TRBD2 (5 bases each). This CDR3 is 17 amino acids long. V lost 1 base, J lost 3 bases, and 19 bases lay in between. Germline CDR1 and CDR2: SEHNR and FQNEAQ (reference sequence). The CDR3 DNA sequence: TGTGCCAGCAGCTTAGTTTATTTGGGGGAACGGCGCTACGAGCAGTACTTC. Its translation is CASSLVYLGERRYEQYF.

This clone ranks as medium-sized. The CDR3 sequence: CASSLWTGGLNTEAFF. CDR3 nucleotides: TGTGCCAGCAGCCTCTGGACAGGGGGCTTGAACACTGAAGCTTTCTTT. The chain couples TRBV5-4 to TRBJ1-1; TRBD1 aligns across 11 bases. This CDR3 contains 16 residues. The V gene's germline CDR1 is SGHNT and CDR2 YYREEE (reference sequence). J was trimmed by 0 bases and V by 4 bases; bases with no gene match: 5.

The J gene is TRBJ1-2, the V gene TRBV10-1; 9 nucleotides line up with TRBD1. V shed 5 bases and J 5 bases; nucleotides not matched to a gene: 3. The CDR3 spans 13 residues. Germline V gene data show CDR1 as WNHNN and CDR2 as SYGVQD (reference sequence). CDR3 bases: TGCGCCAGCAGTCCCGGGACAGGGTATGGCTACACCTTC. Its translation: CASSPGTGYGYTF.